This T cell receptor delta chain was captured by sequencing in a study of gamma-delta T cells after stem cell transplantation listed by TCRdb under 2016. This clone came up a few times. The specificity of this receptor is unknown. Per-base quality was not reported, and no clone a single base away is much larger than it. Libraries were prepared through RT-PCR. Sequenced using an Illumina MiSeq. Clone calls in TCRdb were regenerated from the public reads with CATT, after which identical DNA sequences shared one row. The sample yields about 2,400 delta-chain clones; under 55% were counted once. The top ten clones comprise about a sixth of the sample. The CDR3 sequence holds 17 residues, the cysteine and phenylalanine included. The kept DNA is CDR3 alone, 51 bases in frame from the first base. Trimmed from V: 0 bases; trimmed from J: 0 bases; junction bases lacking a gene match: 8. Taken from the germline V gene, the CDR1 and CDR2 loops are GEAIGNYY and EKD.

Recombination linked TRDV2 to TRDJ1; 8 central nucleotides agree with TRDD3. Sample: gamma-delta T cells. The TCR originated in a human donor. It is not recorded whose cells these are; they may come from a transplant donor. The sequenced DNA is TGTGCCTGTGACACCCTTACTGGGGGCTCCCACACCGATAAACTCATCTTT. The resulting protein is CACDTLTGGSHTDKLIF.